These 17 T cell receptor beta chains share one sample of origin, sequenced in a study of T-cell reconstitution after alpha-beta-depleted transplantation in children. For TCRbeta, the library was prepared with unique molecular identifiers. TCRdb passed the PCR reads through MiXCR, listing each CDR3 protein once. Among about 980,000 distinct CDR3 sequences listed, around 30% were seen once. This specimen was PBMCs, mostly from graft donor cells, taken 360 days after TCRalphabeta/CD19-depleted stem cell transplant. Receptors were obtained from a boy under three years old who had a stem cell transplant for SCID, so the T cells may come from the graft donor.

CDR3 residues: CASSQGQKETQYF. DNA for the CDR3: TGTGCCAGCAGCCAGGGACAGAAAGAGACCCAGTACTTC. The rearrangement uses TRBV11-1 and TRBJ2-5, with 7 bases that match TRBD1. The junction had 3 bases not matched to a gene; V was cut back by 5 bases and J by 3 bases. The CDR3 covers 13 residues. CDR1 and CDR2 (germline): SGHAT, FQDESV (reference sequence).

This clonotype was picked up a small number of times. This rearrangement joins TRBV28 to TRBJ1-6; TRBD1 matches at 7 bases. The CDR3 totals 19 residues. Germline V CDR1 and CDR2: MDHEN, SYDVKM. J gave up 0 bases and V 3 bases, and 11 bases lay outside the gene matches. CDR3 in DNA: TGTGCCAGCAGTTTCCCCTCACACAGGGGAAACTCCTATAATTCACCCCTCCACTTT. It specifies CASSFPSHRGNSYNSPLHF.

This clonotype appeared a few times. J is TRBJ1-1 and V is TRBV4-3; D gene unclear. V gave up 0 bases and J gave up 5 bases, with 13 bases separating them. The CDR3 length is 15 residues. CDR1 and CDR2 (germline): LGHNA, YSLEER. CDR3 sequence: CASSQDLFGETEAFF. For the CDR3, the DNA is TGCGCCAGCAGCCAAGATCTTTTCGGGGAAACTGAAGCTTTCTTT.

This clonotype has a handful of counts. The gene calls are TRBV3-1 and TRBJ1-2; D is unresolved. Germline CDR1 is LGHDT and CDR2 is YNNKEL (reference sequence). The CDR3 has 12 amino acids. The V gene lost 3 bases and the J gene lost 5 bases, with 7 bases spanning the gap. As DNA, the CDR3 is TGTGCCAGCAGCCACCTCCTTTATGGCTACACCTTC. Its protein is CASSHLLYGYTF.

In its sample, this clonotype was seen a few times. The limits of the CDR3 on the DNA are not certain, so only TCRdb's listed CDR3 is given. The rearrangement links TRBV5-1 to TRBJ2-1; TRBD1, the D gene given by the table, was not confirmed from the DNA. The germline CDR1 and CDR2 sequences are SGHRS and YFSETQ. A total of 14 residues make up the CDR3, ends included. The CDR3 reads CASSFGTGARKEFF.

This clonotype was detected a few times. V and J are TRBV5-1 and TRBJ2-1; 12 nucleotides match TRBD2. CDR3 size: 15 residues. V trimming: 3 bases; J trimming: 8 bases; junction bases outside the gene matches: 6. The germline V gene encodes CDR1 SGHRS and CDR2 YFSETQ. CDR3 nucleotides: TGCGCCAGCAGCTACCTAGCGGGGGGGCCAGATGAGCAGTTCTTC. Its translation: CASSYLAGGPDEQFF.

Only one count was recorded for this clonotype. J is TRBJ2-5 and V is TRBV5-1; D not resolved. V was cut by 3 bases and J by 2 bases, with 14 bases left in between. This CDR3 is 15 amino acids long. Germline CDR1 and CDR2: SGHRS and YFSETQ. CDR3 sequence reads: CASSSARKQQETQYF. CDR3 nucleotides: TGCGCCAGCAGCTCTGCCCGGAAACAACAAGAGACCCAGTACTTC.

A few counts support this clonotype. The chain joins TRBV20-1 to TRBJ2-3, with 10 bases matching TRBD2. Trimming cost V 5 bases and J 2 bases; bases outside gene matches: 13. Germline V gives CDR1 DFQATT, CDR2 SNEGSKA (reference sequence). CDR3 length: 17 residues. The CDR3 reads CSAPPRKGLAATDTQYF. CDR3 in DNA: TGCAGTGCTCCCCCGCGCAAAGGACTAGCGGCCACAGATACGCAGTATTTT.

This chain connects TRBV12-3 or TRBV12-4 to TRBJ2-7, with D tentatively TRBD1 (6 bases). The CDR3 is 15 amino acids. Trimming pared 5 bases from V and 0 bases from J, leaving 14 bases between. CDR3 DNA: TGTGCCAGCAGTATTGGGGGCCTAAGCTCCTACGAGCAGTACTTC. Translating it yields CASSIGGLSSYEQYF.

This chain links TRBV5-1 with TRBJ1-5, with D maybe TRBD1 (5 bases). Trimming pared 4 bases from V and 4 bases from J, leaving 15 bases between. The CDR3 totals 15 residues. In germline, CDR1 is SGHRS, CDR2 YFSETQ. Here the CDR3 DNA reads TGCGCCAGCAGCCCTCTCGGGGACCGAAATCAGCCCCAGCATTTT. Amino acid sequence: CASSPLGDRNQPQHF.

This clonotype was seen at least ten times. This chain uses TRBV25-1 with TRBJ2-1; possibly TRBD1 for D (5 bases). The CDR3 contains 17 residues. CDR1 MGHDK and CDR2 SYGVNS come from the germline V gene. The germline V and J ends were trimmed by 4 bases and 3 bases, with 19 bases remaining between them. CDR3 bases: TGTGCCAGCAGTGGGGATTCGAGGACAAGGCTCTACAATGAGCAGTTCTTC. Protein product: CASSGDSRTRLYNEQFF.

This clonotype was observed a few times. The chain combines TRBV5-4 with TRBJ2-1, with 11 bases identical to TRBD2. Looked up from germline, CDR1 is SGHNT and CDR2 is YYREEE (reference sequence). This CDR3 has 16 amino acids. After removal of 4 bases from V and 2 bases from J, the junction contained 5 bases not matched to a gene. This chain's CDR3 is CASSRGLADPYNEQFF. The DNA for the CDR3 is TGTGCCAGCAGCCGGGGACTAGCGGATCCCTACAATGAGCAGTTCTTC. Variable domain in full (rest from reference TRBV5-4 and TRBJ2-1): ETGVTQSPTHLIKTRGQQVTLRCSSQSGHNTVSWYQQALGQGPQFIFQYYREEENGRGNFPPRFSGLQFPNYSSELNVNALELDDSALYLCASSRGLADPYNEQFFGPGTRLTVL.

V gene TRBV5-5 combines with J gene TRBJ2-7; D remains ambiguous. The germline CDR1 and CDR2 sequences are SGHKS and YYEKEE (reference sequence). The CDR3 totals 14 residues. V was trimmed by 0 bases and J by 6 bases, leaving 13 bases between them. The CDR3 bases are TGTGCCAGCAGCTTGGACTGGGTTCGGGTCGAGCAGTACTTC. It specifies CASSLDWVRVEQYF.

The chain carries TRBV27 and TRBJ2-1; possible D gene TRBD2, 5 bases. The CDR3 consists of 12 residues. In germline, CDR1 is MNHEY, CDR2 SMNVEV (reference sequence). V was shortened by 4 bases and J by 11 bases, with 12 bases between the two germline ends. CDR3 region: CASSSRAPKQFF. The CDR3 coding sequence is TGTGCCAGCAGTTCGCGGGCTCCTAAGCAGTTCTTC.

The V gene is TRBV7-8, the J gene TRBJ2-1; TRBD1 aligns across 12 bases. This CDR3 is built from 16 residues. With 5 bases clipped from V and 8 bases from J, the junction kept 10 bases outside the gene matches. Looked up from germline, CDR1 is SGHVS and CDR2 is FQNEAQ. The CDR3 DNA reads as TGTGCCAGCAGCCCAGGGGACAGGGGGCATTCTGATGAGCAGTTCTTC. Translating it yields CASSPGDRGHSDEQFF. The complete variable domain, with remaining parts taken from reference TRBV7-8 and TRBJ2-1, reads GAGVSQSPRYKVAKRGQDVALRCDPISGHVSLFWYQQALGQGPEFLTYFQNEAQLDKSGLPSDRFFAERPEGSVSTLKIQRTQQEDSAVYLCASSPGDRGHSDEQFFGPGTRLTVL.

The gene calls are TRBV7-9 and TRBJ2-2; D is uncertain. CDR1 and CDR2 from the germline V gene are SEHNR and FQNEAQ (reference sequence). The V gene lost 4 bases and the J gene lost 8 bases, with 8 bases spanning the gap. This CDR3 comprises 12 residues. The CDR3 DNA is TGTGCCAGCAGCTCTGCTGTTGGGGAGCTGTTTTTT. As protein: CASSSAVGELFF.

This clonotype was observed a few times. The J gene is TRBJ1-4, the V gene TRBV12-3 or TRBV12-4, with a weak D call TRBD1 (5 bases). The V end lost 3 bases, the J end lost 8 bases, and 16 bases lay between the germline ends. The CDR3 sequence is 15 residues long. This chain's CDR3 is CASSLTQVLGEKLFF. In nucleotides, the CDR3 is TGTGCCAGCAGTTTGACACAGGTTCTTGGCGAAAAACTGTTTTTT.